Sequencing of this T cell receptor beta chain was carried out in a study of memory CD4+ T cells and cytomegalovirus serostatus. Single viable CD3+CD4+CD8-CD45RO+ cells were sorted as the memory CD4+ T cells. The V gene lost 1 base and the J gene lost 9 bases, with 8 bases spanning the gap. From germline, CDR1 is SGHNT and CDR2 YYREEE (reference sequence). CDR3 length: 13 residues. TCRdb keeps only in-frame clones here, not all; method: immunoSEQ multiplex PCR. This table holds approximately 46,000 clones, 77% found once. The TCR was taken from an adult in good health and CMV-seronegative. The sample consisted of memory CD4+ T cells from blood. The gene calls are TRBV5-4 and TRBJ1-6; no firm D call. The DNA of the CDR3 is TGTGCCAGCAGCTTGAGTCGGAGTTCACCCCTCCACTTT. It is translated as CASSLSRSSPLHF. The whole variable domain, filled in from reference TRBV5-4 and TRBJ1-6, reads ETGVTQSPTHLIKTRGQQVTLRCSSQSGHNTVSWYQQALGQGPQFIFQYYREEENGRGNFPPRFSGLQFPNYSSELNVNALELDDSALYLCASSLSRSSPLHFGNGTRLTVT.